The 19 T cell receptor beta chains presented below share a single source sample, sequenced in a study of OX40 agonist ivuxolimab in advanced cancers. The method was immunoSEQ multiplex PCR; TCRdb's version includes in-frame clones alone and lacks a portion of them. The sample carries around 72,000 clones, 80% to 95% recorded once. This specimen consisted of CD4+ or CD8+ T cells sorted from blood, obtained in a trial of the OX40 agonist ivuxolimab. These receptors all stem from an adult with an advanced solid tumor such as melanoma, head and neck, liver or kidney cancer.

The chain joins TRBV11-3 to TRBJ2-1; 9 bases map to TRBD2. CDR1 SGHNT and CDR2 YENEEA come from the germline V gene. V was clipped by 1 base and J by 10 bases; unmatched bases: 8. The CDR3 loop spans 15 amino acids. In DNA form, the CDR3 reads TGTGCCAGCAGCTTAGTGGCGGGGGGGCTCAGGGAGCAGTTCTTC. Protein product: CASSLVAGGLREQFF.

CDR3 coding DNA: TGTGCCAGCAGCGATCGACTAGCGGGAGGTGGAGAGCAGTTCTTC. Translating it yields CASSDRLAGGGEQFF. V usage is TRBV7-8 and J usage is TRBJ2-1, with TRBD2 identical over 13 bases. V gave up 5 bases and J gave up 10 bases; unmatched junction bases: 8. Per the germline V gene, CDR1 is SGHVS and CDR2 is FQNEAQ. CDR3 size: 15 residues. Together with reference TRBV7-8 and TRBJ2-1, the CDR3 gives the full variable domain: GAGVSQSPRYKVAKRGQDVALRCDPISGHVSLFWYQQALGQGPEFLTYFQNEAQLDKSGLPSDRFFAERPEGSVSTLKIQRTQQEDSAVYLCASSDRLAGGGEQFFGPGTRLTVL.

V is TRBV6-6 and J is TRBJ2-7; no firm D call. Trimming took off 4 bases at V and 3 bases at J, with 7 bases between the two ends. The CDR3 consists of 12 residues. Germline V lookup: CDR1 MNHNY, CDR2 SVGAGI (reference sequence). The CDR3 sequence is CASSSSDYEQYF. The CDR3 region has the DNA TGTGCCAGCAGTTCCTCAGACTACGAGCAGTACTTC.

The gene calls are TRBV21-1 and TRBJ1-2. TRBV21-1 has pseudogene status. The CDR3 is 15 residues long. DNA for the CDR3: TGTGCCAGCAGCAAAGTGGTCCGGGTCTACTATGGCTACACCTTC. Protein product: CASSKVVRVYYGYTF.

The chain uses TRBV4-1 and TRBJ1-5; D not certain. Germline CDR1 reads MGHRA; CDR2 reads YSYEKL. The CDR3 is made up of 15 amino acids. The V end lost 1 base, the J end lost 2 bases, and 9 bases lay between the germline ends. CDR3 coding DNA: TGCGCCAGCAGCCAAGTAGGATTTGGCAATCAGCCCCAGCATTTT. It is translated as CASSQVGFGNQPQHF.

This chain links TRBV6-5 with TRBJ1-1, with a tentative D call TRBD1 (5 bases). The V end was cut by 11 bases, the J end by 2 bases, with 15 bases between. This CDR3 contains 13 residues. Germline V gives CDR1 MNHEY, CDR2 SVGAGI. Written as DNA, the CDR3 is TGTGCCCACAGCGAGACAGTAAACACTGAAGCTTTCTTT. Its protein product is CAHSETVNTEAFF.

The V and J genes are TRBV6-1 and TRBJ1-4, with D uncertain. CDR1 and CDR2 from the germline V gene are MNHNS and SASEGT. Trimming left V 8 bases short and J 3 bases short, with 13 bases between. The CDR3 extends over 14 amino acids. CDR3 bases: TGTGCCAGCCGTAGAACCCGCCCTAATGAAAAACTGTTTTTT. Its protein is CASRRTRPNEKLFF.

The V gene is TRBV7-9, the J gene TRBJ2-2; D is unclear. CDR1 and CDR2 (germline): SEHNR, FQNEAQ (reference sequence). The CDR3 extends over 15 amino acids. V was cut by 2 bases and J by 6 bases, with 13 bases left in between. In nucleotides, the CDR3 is TGTGCCAGCAGCTTATTTCAGGCCCCGGCCGGGGAGCTGTTTTTT. Its translation is CASSLFQAPAGELFF.

This chain connects TRBV5-5 to TRBJ2-7, with D maybe TRBD2 (6 bases). Trimming took 4 bases from V and 0 from J, leaving 17 bases between them. From germline, CDR1 is SGHKS and CDR2 YYEKEE (reference sequence). There are 16 residues in the CDR3. DNA for the CDR3: TGTGCCAGCAGCCCCTCGGGGGACCCGAGCTCCTACGAGCAGTACTTC. It specifies CASSPSGDPSSYEQYF. Full variable domain (missing parts from reference TRBV5-5 and TRBJ2-7): DAGVTQSPTHLIKTRGQQVTLRCSPISGHKSVSWYQQVLGQGPQFIFQYYEKEERGRGNFPDRFSARQFPNYSSELNVNALLLGDSALYLCASSPSGDPSSYEQYFGPGTRLTVT.

This chain joins TRBV29-1 and TRBJ2-1; TRBD1 or TRBD2 may be the D gene (6 bases each). Germline assignment: CDR1 SQVTM and CDR2 ANQGSEA. Between the trimmed V and J ends, which lost 2 bases and 6 bases, there was a span of 11 bases. CDR3 length equals 13 residues. CDR3 nucleotides: TGCAGCGTTGAAAGGGGGGAAGGCAATGAGCAGTTCTTC. Translating it yields CSVERGEGNEQFF.

The chain uses TRBV29-1 and TRBJ1-1; tentatively, D is TRBD1 (6 bases). V was pared by 3 bases and J by 1 base, with 6 bases between. CDR1 and CDR2 (germline): SQVTM, ANQGSEA. The CDR3 is made up of 12 amino acids. The CDR3 spells CSVDRGNTEAFF. The CDR3 nucleotides read TGCAGCGTTGACAGGGGGAACACTGAAGCTTTCTTT.

The chain employs TRBV27 and TRBJ2-5; no definite D call. This CDR3 has 13 residues. V was cut by 3 bases and J by 4 bases, with 9 bases left in between. Germline values: CDR1 MNHEY, CDR2 SMNVEV (reference sequence). Here the CDR3 DNA reads TGTGCCAGCAGTTTTGCCTATGGAGAGACCCAGTACTTC. Translating it yields CASSFAYGETQYF.

The chain couples TRBV9 to TRBJ2-7; TRBD1 matches at 10 bases. The germline V gene encodes CDR1 SGDLS and CDR2 YYNGEE. The CDR3 totals 15 residues. Trimming cost V 4 bases and J 7 bases; bases outside gene matches: 11. CDR3 sequence reads: CASSLGGTGVGEQYF. Here the CDR3 DNA reads TGTGCCAGCAGCCTGGGAGGGACAGGGGTTGGTGAGCAGTACTTC.

The chain recombines TRBV6-5 with TRBJ2-1, with 7 nucleotides matching TRBD1. Germline assignment: CDR1 MNHEY and CDR2 SVGAGI. V lost 2 bases, J lost 10 bases, and 8 bases stayed unmatched. The length of the CDR3 is 14 residues. The CDR3 DNA reads as TGTGCCAGCAGTTACAGGGGGCGAGGGTACGAGCAGTTCTTC. This encodes CASSYRGRGYEQFF.

The chain uses TRBV28 and TRBJ1-3; D not resolved. The CDR3 length is 13 residues. Germline CDR1 reads MDHEN; CDR2 reads SYDVKM. The V end lost 2 bases, the J end lost 9 bases, and 11 bases lay between the germline ends. CDR3: CASSLGQAGTIYF. CDR3 bases: TGTGCCAGCAGTTTAGGGCAGGCGGGCACCATATATTTT.

The chain recombines TRBV19 with TRBJ1-3; tentative D call: TRBD1 (5 bases). Trimming stripped 8 bases from V and 0 bases from J, with 11 bases between. The length of the CDR3 is 14 residues. CDR1 LNHDA and CDR2 SQIVND come from the germline V gene (reference sequence). CDR3 sequence: CASCRGGSGNTIYF. Written as DNA, the CDR3 is TGTGCCAGTTGTCGCGGGGGCTCTGGAAACACCATATATTTT.

The chain recombines TRBV6-5 with TRBJ2-1; D is undetermined. V dropped 4 bases and J dropped 9 bases, with 22 bases sitting between them. Germline V gene data show CDR1 as MNHEY and CDR2 as SVGAGI. The CDR3 covers 16 residues. CDR3 loop: CASSSPPFVSRLEQFF. CDR3 in DNA: TGTGCCAGCAGTTCCCCCCCTTTTGTTAGCCGACTTGAGCAGTTCTTC.

J is TRBJ1-1 and V is TRBV7-9; 8 bases fit TRBD1. After removal of 4 bases from V and 5 bases from J, the junction contained 9 bases not matched to a gene. This CDR3 spans 15 amino acids. Germline CDR1 reads SEHNR; CDR2 reads FQNEAQ (reference sequence). CDR3 in DNA: TGTGCCAGCAGCTCGCTCAGGGGGCGCGTGACTGAAGCTTTCTTT. Protein sequence: CASSSLRGRVTEAFF.

This chain joins TRBV6-5 and TRBJ2-7; TRBD2 agrees at 8 bases. The CDR3 runs 15 residues. Germline V gene lookup returns CDR1 MNHEY and CDR2 SVGAGI. V was clipped by 6 bases and J by 1 base; unmatched bases: 8. This CDR3 is CASSSSGRGSYEQYF. The CDR3 DNA follows: TGTGCCAGCAGCAGCAGCGGGAGAGGATCCTACGAGCAGTACTTC.